This TCR beta chain stems from a study of early T cells in non-severe SARS-CoV-2 infection. The J segment lost 4 bases and the V segment lost 5 bases, leaving 7 bases of the junction unmatched. This CDR3 region has 15 residues. The germline V gene encodes CDR1 MNHEY and CDR2 SMNVEV (reference sequence). This clonotype was seen a handful of times. Attachment of unique molecular identifiers was made to individual cDNA molecules. In TCRdb, the 5' RACE reads were re-called with MiXCR into one record per CDR3 protein. Among around 70,000 distinct CDR3 sequences listed, around 8.7% were seen once. This clonotype was sampled from an adult who was a healthcare worker with PCR-confirmed SARS-CoV-2 infection or an uninfected control (not recorded which). V is TRBV27 and J is TRBJ2-7, with 11 bases matching TRBD2. The sequenced sample consisted of whole blood. CDR3 sequence (DNA): TGTGCCAGCAGTCAGACTAGCGGGGCAGCATACGAGCAGTACTTC. Residues: CASSQTSGAAYEQYF.